This TCR beta chain was captured in a study of response to subunit inactivated influenza vaccine. The study's findings and limits: T cells newly recruited by each seasonal influenza vaccination are few, the authors suggested.

The CDR3 totals 17 residues. CDR1 LGHNA and CDR2 YNFKEQ come from the germline V gene. V was trimmed by 0 bases and J by 3 bases, leaving 17 bases between them. TCRdb itself ran the RT-PCR reads through MiXCR, one entry per CDR3 protein. The data hold around 540,000 distinct CDR3 sequences, with 10% to 15% observed a single time. This clonotype was seen a handful of times. Its antigen is not known. The origin of this receptor is a man aged 50 or older who received an inactivated influenza vaccine. The rearrangement joins TRBV4-2 to TRBJ1-2; a possible D gene is TRBD1 (6 bases). The sequencing used PBMCs from blood, collected on the day of vaccination. CDR3 nucleotide sequence: TGTGCCAGCAGCCAAGAGGGACACCCCCTACGAGACTATGGCTACACCTTC. Residues: CASSQEGHPLRDYGYTF.